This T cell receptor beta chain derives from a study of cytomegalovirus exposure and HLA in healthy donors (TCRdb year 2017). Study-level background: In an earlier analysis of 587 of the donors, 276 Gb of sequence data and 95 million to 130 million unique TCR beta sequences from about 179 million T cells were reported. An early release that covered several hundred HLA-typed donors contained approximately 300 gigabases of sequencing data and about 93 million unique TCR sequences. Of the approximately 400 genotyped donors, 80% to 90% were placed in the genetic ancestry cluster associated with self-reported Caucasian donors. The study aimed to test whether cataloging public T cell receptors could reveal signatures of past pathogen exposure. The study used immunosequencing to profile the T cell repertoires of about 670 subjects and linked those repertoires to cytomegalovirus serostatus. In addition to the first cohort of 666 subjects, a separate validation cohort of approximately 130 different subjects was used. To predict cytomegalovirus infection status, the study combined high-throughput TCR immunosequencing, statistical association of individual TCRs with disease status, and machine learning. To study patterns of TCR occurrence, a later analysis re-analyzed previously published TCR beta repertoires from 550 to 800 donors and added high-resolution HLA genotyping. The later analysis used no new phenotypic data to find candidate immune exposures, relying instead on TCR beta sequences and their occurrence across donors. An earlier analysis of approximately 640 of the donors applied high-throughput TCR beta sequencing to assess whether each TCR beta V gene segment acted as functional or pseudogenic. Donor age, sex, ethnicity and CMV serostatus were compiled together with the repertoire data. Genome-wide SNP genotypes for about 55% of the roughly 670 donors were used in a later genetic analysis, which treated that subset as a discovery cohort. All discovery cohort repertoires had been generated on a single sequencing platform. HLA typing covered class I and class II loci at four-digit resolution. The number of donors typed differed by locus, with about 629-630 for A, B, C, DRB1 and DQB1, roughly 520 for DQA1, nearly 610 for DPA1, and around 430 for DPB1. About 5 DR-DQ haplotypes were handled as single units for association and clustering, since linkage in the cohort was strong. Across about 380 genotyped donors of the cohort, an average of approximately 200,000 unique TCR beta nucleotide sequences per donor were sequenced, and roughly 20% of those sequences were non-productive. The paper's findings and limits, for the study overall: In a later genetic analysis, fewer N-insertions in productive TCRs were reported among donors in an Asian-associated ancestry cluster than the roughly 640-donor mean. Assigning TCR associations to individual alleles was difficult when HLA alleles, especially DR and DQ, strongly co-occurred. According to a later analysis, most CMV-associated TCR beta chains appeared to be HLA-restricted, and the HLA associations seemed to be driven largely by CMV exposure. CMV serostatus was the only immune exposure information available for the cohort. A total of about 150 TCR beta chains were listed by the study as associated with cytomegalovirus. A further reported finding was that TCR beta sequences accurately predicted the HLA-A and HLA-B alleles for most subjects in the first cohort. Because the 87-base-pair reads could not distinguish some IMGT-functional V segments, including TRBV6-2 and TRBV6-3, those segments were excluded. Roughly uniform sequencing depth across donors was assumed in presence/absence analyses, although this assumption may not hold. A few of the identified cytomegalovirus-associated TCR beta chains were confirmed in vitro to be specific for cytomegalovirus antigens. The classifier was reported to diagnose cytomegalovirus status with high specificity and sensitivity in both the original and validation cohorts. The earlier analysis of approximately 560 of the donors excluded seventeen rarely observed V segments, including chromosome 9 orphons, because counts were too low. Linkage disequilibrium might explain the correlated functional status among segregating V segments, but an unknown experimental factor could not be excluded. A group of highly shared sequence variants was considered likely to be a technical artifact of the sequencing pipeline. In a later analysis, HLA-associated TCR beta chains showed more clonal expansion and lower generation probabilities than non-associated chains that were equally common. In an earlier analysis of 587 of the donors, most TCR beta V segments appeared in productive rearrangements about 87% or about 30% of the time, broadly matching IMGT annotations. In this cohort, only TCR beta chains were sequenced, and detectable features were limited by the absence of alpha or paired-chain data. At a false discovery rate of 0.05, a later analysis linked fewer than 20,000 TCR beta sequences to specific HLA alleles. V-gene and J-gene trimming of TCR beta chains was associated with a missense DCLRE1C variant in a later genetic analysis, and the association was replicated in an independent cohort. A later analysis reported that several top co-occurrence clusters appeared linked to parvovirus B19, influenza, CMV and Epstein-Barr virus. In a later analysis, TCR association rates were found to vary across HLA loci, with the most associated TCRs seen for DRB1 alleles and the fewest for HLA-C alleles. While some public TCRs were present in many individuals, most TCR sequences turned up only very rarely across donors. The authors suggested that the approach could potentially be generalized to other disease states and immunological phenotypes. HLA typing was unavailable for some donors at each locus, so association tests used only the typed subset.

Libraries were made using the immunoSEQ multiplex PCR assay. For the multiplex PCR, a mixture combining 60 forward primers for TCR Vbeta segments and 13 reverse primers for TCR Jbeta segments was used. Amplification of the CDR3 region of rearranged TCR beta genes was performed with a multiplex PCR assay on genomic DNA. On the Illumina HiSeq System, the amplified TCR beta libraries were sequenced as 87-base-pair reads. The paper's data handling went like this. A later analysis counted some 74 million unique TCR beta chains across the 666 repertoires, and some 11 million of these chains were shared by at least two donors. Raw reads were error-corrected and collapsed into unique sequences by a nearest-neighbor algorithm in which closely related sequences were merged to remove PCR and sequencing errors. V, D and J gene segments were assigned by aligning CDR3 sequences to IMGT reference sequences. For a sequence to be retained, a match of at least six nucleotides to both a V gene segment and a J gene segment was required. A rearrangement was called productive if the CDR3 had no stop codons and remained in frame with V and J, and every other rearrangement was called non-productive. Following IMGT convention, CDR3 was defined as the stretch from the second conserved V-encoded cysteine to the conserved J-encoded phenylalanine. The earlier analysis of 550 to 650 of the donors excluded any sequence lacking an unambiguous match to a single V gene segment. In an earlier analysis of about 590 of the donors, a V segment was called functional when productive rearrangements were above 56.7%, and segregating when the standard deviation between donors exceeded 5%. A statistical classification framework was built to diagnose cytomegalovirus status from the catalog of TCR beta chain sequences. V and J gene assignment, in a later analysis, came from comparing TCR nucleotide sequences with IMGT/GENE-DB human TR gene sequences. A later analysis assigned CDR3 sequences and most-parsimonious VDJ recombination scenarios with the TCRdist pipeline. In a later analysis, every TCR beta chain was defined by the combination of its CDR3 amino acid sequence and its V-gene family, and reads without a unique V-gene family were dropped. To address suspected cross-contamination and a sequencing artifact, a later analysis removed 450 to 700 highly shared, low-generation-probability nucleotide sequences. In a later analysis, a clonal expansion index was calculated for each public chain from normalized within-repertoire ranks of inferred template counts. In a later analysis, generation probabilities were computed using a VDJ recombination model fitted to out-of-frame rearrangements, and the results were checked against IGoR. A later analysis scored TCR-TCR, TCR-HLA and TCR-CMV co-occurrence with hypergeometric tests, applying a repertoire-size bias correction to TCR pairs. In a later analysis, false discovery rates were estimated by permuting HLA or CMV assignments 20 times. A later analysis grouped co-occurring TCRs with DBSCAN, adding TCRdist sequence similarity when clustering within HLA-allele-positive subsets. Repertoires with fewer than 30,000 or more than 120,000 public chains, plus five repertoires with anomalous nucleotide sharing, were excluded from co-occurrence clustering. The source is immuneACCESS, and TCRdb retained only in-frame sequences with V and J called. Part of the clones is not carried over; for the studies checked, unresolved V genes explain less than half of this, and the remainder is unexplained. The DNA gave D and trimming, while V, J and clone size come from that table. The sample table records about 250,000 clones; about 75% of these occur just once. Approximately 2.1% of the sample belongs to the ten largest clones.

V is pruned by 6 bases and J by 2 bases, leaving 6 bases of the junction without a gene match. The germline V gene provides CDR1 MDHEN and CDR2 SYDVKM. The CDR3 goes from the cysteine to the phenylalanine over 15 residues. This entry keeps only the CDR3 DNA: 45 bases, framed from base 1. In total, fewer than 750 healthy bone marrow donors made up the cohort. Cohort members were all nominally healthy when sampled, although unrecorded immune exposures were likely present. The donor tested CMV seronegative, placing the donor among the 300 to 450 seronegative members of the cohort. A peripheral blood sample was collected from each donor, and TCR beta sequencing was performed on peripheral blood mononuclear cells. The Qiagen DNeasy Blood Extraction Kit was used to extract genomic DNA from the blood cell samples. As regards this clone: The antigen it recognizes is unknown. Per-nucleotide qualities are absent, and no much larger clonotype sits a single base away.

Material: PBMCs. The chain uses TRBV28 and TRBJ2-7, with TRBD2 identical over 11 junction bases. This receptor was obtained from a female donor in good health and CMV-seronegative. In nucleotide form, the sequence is TGTGCCAGCAGCAAAACTAGCGGGGGAACCTACGAGCAGTACTTC. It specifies CASSKTSGGTYEQYF.